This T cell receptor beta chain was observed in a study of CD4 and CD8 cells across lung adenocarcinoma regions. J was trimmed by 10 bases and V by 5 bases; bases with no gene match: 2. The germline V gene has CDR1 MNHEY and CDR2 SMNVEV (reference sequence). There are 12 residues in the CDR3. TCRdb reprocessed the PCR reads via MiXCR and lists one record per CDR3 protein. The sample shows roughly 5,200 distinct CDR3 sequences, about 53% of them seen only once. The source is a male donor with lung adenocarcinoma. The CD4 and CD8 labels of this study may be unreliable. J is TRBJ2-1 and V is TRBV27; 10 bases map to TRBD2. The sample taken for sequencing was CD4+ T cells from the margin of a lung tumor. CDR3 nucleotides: TGTGCCAGCAGTAAACTAGCGGGGGAGCAGTTCTTC. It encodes CASSKLAGEQFF.